This T cell receptor (beta chain) appears in the sequencing data of a study of blood T cell repertoires in COVID-19. Study at large: Both acute and convalescent COVID-19 samples were obtained from the United States, Italy and Spain.

Authors' analysis steps: Amplified reference gene primers provided the basis for estimating nucleated cell counts. Some clones are missing from TCRdb's copy, which holds only in-frame ones; the method was immunoSEQ multiplex PCR. The DNA gave D and trimming, while V, J and clone size come from that table. The sample lists under 300,000 clones; 70% to 90% were seen once. The participants were between 18 and 89 years old and came from 24 US areas. Researchers sorted participants into cohorts using their self-reported clinical history. The CDR3 covers 18 residues. J lost 8 bases, V lost 2 bases, and 18 bases had no gene match. Germline V gives CDR1 SNHLY, CDR2 FYNNEI.

This clonotype originated in a woman aged 40 to 49 with acute COVID-19. This rearrangement joins TRBV2 to TRBJ1-2, with 9 bases aligning to TRBD1. The sequencing sample was made of PBMCs or T cells enriched from blood (not recorded which). The CDR3 spells CASSEFQGPAQGADGYTF. The CDR3 DNA reads TGTGCCAGCAGTGAATTCCAGGGGCCCGCACAGGGGGCTGACGGCTACACCTTC.